One and the same sample provided the 28 T cell receptor beta chains below, sequenced in a study of blood T cell repertoires in COVID-19. Profiled with immunoSEQ multiplex PCR; TCRdb holds only in-frame clones, not every one. The data show around 86,000 clones, approximately 85% seen once. Sequencing was carried out using peripheral blood. Receptors originate from a human donor in a cohort sampled during active COVID-19.

This clone was detected a few times. V and J are TRBV12-5 and TRBJ2-5, with 10 bases identical to TRBD2. CDR1 LGHNT and CDR2 FRNRAP come from the germline V gene. Trimming removed 6 bases from V and 5 bases from J; junction bases left unmatched: 9. The CDR3 extends over 15 amino acids. The CDR3 reads CASGAASGSSETQYF. The CDR3 nucleotides are TGTGCTAGTGGAGCGGCTAGCGGGAGTTCGGAGACCCAGTACTTC.

This chain links TRBV7-2 with TRBJ2-1; TRBD2 aligns across 15 bases. CDR1 SGHTA and CDR2 FQGNSA come from the germline V gene. The CDR3 length is 17 residues. V dropped 4 bases and J dropped 7; count of bases not matched to a gene: 8. The CDR3 DNA sequence: TGTGCCAGCAGCTCTCGGCCGGGACTAGCGGGGGGAAATGAGCAGTTCTTC. Translated: CASSSRPGLAGGNEQFF. Full variable domain (missing parts from reference TRBV7-2 and TRBJ2-1): GAGVSQSPSNKVTEKGKDVELRCDPISGHTALYWYRQSLGQGLEFLIYFQGNSAPDKSGLPSDRFSAERTGGSVSTLTIQRTQQEDSAVYLCASSSRPGLAGGNEQFFGPGTRLTVL.

CDR3 protein: CSVEDRAGGGYTF. CDR3 nucleotide sequence: TGCAGCGTTGAAGATCGGGCGGGCGGCGGCTACACCTTC. V usage is TRBV29-1 and J usage is TRBJ1-2, with D unclear. Germline V gene sequence: CDR1 SQVTM, CDR2 ANQGSEA. The CDR3 covers 13 residues. V lost 0 bases and J 8 bases, leaving 13 bases between the germline ends.

V is TRBV28 and J is TRBJ1-2, with TRBD1 identical over 11 bases. Per germline, CDR1 MDHEN and CDR2 SYDVKM. Germline trimming cut 8 bases from V and 8 bases from J; bases unmatched to any gene: 10. The CDR3 is 14 residues long. CDR3 nucleotides: TGTGCCAGCGCCCGGACAGGGGGCGCGAAGGGCTACACCTTC. Translated: CASARTGGAKGYTF.

V usage is TRBV6-2 or TRBV6-3 and J usage is TRBJ2-7; perhaps TRBD2 as D (5 bases). V lost 6 bases, J lost 3 bases, and 18 bases lay in between. This CDR3 comprises 15 residues. The germline gives CDR1 MNHEY, CDR2 SVGEGT. CDR3 bases: TGTGCCAGCAGGCCTGCAGTAGGCGGGCTCTACGAGCAGTACTTC. Residues: CASRPAVGGLYEQYF.

This clone was picked up a small number of times. The chain is built from TRBV10-1 and TRBJ2-7; D unclear. The CDR3 runs to 17 residues. Germline V CDR1 and CDR2: WNHNN, SYGVQD (reference sequence). With 7 bases removed from V and 0 bases from J, the gap between germline ends came to 22 bases. The CDR3 sequence: CASKITGRPGGSYEQYF. The CDR3 nucleotides are TGCGCCAGCAAAATCACCGGCCGTCCCGGCGGCTCCTACGAGCAGTACTTC.

This clone was seen just once. The V and J genes are TRBV7-9 and TRBJ1-3; 7 bases are shared with TRBD1. Germline V gene sequence: CDR1 SEHNR, CDR2 FQNEAQ (reference sequence). This CDR3 is built from 15 residues. After removal of 5 bases from V and 3 bases from J, the junction contained 7 bases not matched to a gene. The CDR3 reads CASSPQTGFGNTIYF. The CDR3 coding sequence is TGTGCCAGCAGCCCCCAGACAGGGTTTGGAAACACCATATATTTT.

This clone was detected only once. The chain recombines TRBV29-1 with TRBJ2-7, with D possibly being TRBD2 (6 bases). Germline CDR1 SQVTM, CDR2 ANQGSEA. The CDR3 consists of 16 residues. The germline V and J ends were trimmed by 5 bases and 2 bases, with 22 bases remaining between them. DNA for the CDR3: TGCAGCGTTCTCTCTGGATTGGGCGGGATGGCCTACGAGCAGTACTTC. It is translated as CSVLSGLGGMAYEQYF.

This chain uses TRBV9 with TRBJ2-3; 12 positions agree with TRBD2. The length of the CDR3 is 15 residues. CDR1 SGDLS and CDR2 YYNGEE come from the germline V gene. Trimming removed 3 bases from V and 4 bases from J; junction bases left unmatched: 3. The CDR3 here is CASSGTSGAADTQYF. The CDR3 DNA reads as TGTGCCAGCAGCGGGACTAGCGGGGCCGCAGATACGCAGTATTTT.

The V call is TRBV4-1, the J call TRBJ2-7, with D tentatively TRBD1 (5 bases). Germline assignment: CDR1 MGHRA and CDR2 YSYEKL. Trimming stripped 4 bases from V and 4 bases from J, with 17 bases between. There are 15 residues in the CDR3. The CDR3 protein is CASSLQEVQLYEQYF. The CDR3 DNA reads TGCGCCAGCAGCCTACAGGAAGTCCAACTGTACGAGCAGTACTTC.

The sample holds a few counts of this clone. The chain combines TRBV19 with TRBJ1-6; 7 nucleotides line up with TRBD1. CDR1 is LNHDA, CDR2 SQIVND, per germline (reference sequence). The ends lost 4 bases at V and 6 bases at J; junction bases unmatched: 6. The CDR3 runs to 15 residues. The CDR3 region is CASSTAGGINSPLHF. The CDR3 bases are TGTGCCAGTAGTACCGCAGGGGGGATTAATTCACCCCTCCACTTT.

The V gene is TRBV6-5, the J gene TRBJ1-2, with D uncertain. The CDR3 is 13 amino acids. Germline V gene sequence: CDR1 MNHEY, CDR2 SVGAGI. V shed 4 bases and J shed 1 base, with 7 bases lying between them. The CDR3 sequence is CASSWQNNYGYTF. CDR3 nucleotides: TGTGCCAGCAGTTGGCAGAATAACTATGGCTACACCTTC.

The chain is built from TRBV5-1 and TRBJ2-5; 11 bases are shared with TRBD2. The CDR3 has 17 amino acids. Germline V gene sequence: CDR1 SGHRS, CDR2 YFSETQ. J was trimmed by 4 bases and V by 0 bases; bases with no gene match: 8. Here the CDR3 DNA reads TGCGCCAGCAGCTTGGGGGGGACTAGCGGCAGTGGAGAGACCCAGTACTTC. As protein: CASSLGGTSGSGETQYF.

V and J are TRBV10-2 and TRBJ1-1; perhaps TRBD1 as D (6 bases). This CDR3 contains 13 residues. V lost 6 bases and J 3 bases, leaving 11 bases between the germline ends. CDR1 WSHSY and CDR2 SAAADI come from the germline V gene. The CDR3 nucleotides read TGCGCCAGCAGCCGGGACACCTACACTGAAGCTTTCTTT. Amino acid sequence: CASSRDTYTEAFF.

The J gene is TRBJ2-3, the V gene TRBV29-1; 9 nucleotides agree with TRBD1. CDR1 and CDR2 from the germline V gene are SQVTM and ANQGSEA. V lost 7 bases to trimming and J lost 2 bases; unmatched junction nucleotides: 7. This CDR3 has 14 amino acids. This CDR3 reads CSGTGTGHTDTQYF. In DNA, the CDR3 is TGCAGCGGGACCGGGACAGGGCACACAGATACGCAGTATTTT.

This clone has just a few counts. V usage is TRBV19 and J usage is TRBJ2-7; tentatively, D is TRBD1 (5 bases). The CDR3 is 14 amino acids. Trimming pared 5 bases from V and 2 bases from J, leaving 13 bases between. Germline CDR1 and CDR2: LNHDA and SQIVND (reference sequence). CDR3 protein: CASSSQAFPYEQYF. The CDR3 bases are TGTGCCAGTAGTTCACAGGCCTTTCCCTACGAGCAGTACTTC.

The chain couples TRBV13 to TRBJ2-3, with D tentatively TRBD2 (5 bases). Germline V lookup: CDR1 PRHDT, CDR2 FYEKMQ (reference sequence). The CDR3 contains 14 residues. Between the trimmed V and J ends, which lost 5 bases and 0 bases, there was a span of 9 bases. DNA of the CDR3: TGTGCCAGCAGCCTCCGGACTAGCACAGATACGCAGTATTTT. Protein: CASSLRTSTDTQYF.

The rearrangement uses TRBV19 and TRBJ2-3; the D gene is possibly TRBD2 (6 bases). The germline V gene has CDR1 LNHDA and CDR2 SQIVND (reference sequence). Trimming removed 4 bases from V and 1 base from J, with 9 bases in between. This CDR3 has 14 residues. This CDR3 is CASSTGGGTDTQYF. The CDR3 DNA sequence: TGTGCCAGTAGTACCGGGGGTGGCACAGATACGCAGTATTTT.

V gene TRBV7-2 combines with J gene TRBJ2-7; no reliable D call. This CDR3 has 14 amino acids. Per germline, CDR1 SGHTA and CDR2 FQGNSA. Trimming cost V 2 bases and J 0 bases, with 8 bases left between them. CDR3 region: CASSLTESSYEQYF. The DNA for the CDR3 is TGTGCCAGCAGCTTAACGGAGAGCTCCTACGAGCAGTACTTC.

V gene TRBV11-2 combines with J gene TRBJ2-7; D possibly corresponds to TRBD2 (6 bases). This CDR3 spans 19 amino acids. V was shortened by 5 bases and J by 1 base, with 27 bases between the two germline ends. CDR1 is SGHAT and CDR2 is FQNNGV in the germline V gene. CDR3 nucleotides: TGTGCCAGCAGCCCCGATGAGCGCGGGGCGCCATGGGAGTCCTACGAGCAGTACTTC. Amino acids: CASSPDERGAPWESYEQYF.

The rearrangement joins TRBV4-2 to TRBJ1-5; D not certain. Germline lookup yields CDR1 LGHNA and CDR2 YNFKEQ. V lost 2 bases and J lost 4, with 15 bases in between. The CDR3 covers 16 residues. The CDR3 sequence is CASSQSPRVGNQPQHF. The CDR3 bases are TGTGCCAGCAGCCAAAGCCCCCGGGTTGGAAATCAGCCCCAGCATTTT.

The rearrangement links TRBV27 to TRBJ2-3; the D gene is possibly TRBD1 (6 bases). With 5 bases removed from V and 1 base from J, the gap between germline ends came to 10 bases. The germline V gene has CDR1 MNHEY and CDR2 SMNVEV (reference sequence). This CDR3 spans 14 amino acids. The CDR3 is CASSLGARTDTQYF. The DNA of the CDR3 is TGTGCCAGCAGTCTGGGGGCACGCACAGATACGCAGTATTTT.

The chain employs TRBV7-8 and TRBJ2-6; no clear D. CDR1 SGHVS and CDR2 FQNEAQ come from the germline V gene. This CDR3 is built from 15 residues. The ends were cut back, 1 base at V and 5 bases at J, with 9 bases in the middle. CDR3 nucleotide sequence: TGTGCCAGCAGCTTAGGGGCCCTACGGGCCAACGTCCTGACTTTC. This codes for CASSLGALRANVLTF.

The chain couples TRBV7-8 to TRBJ1-1; 10 positions match TRBD1. The V gene end was trimmed by 4 bases and the J gene end by 1 base; junction bases not matched to a gene: 6. The germline V gene encodes CDR1 SGHVS and CDR2 FQNEAQ. CDR3 length: 16 residues. CDR3 coding DNA: TGTGCCAGCAGCTCTTGGACAGGGGGGTCGAACACTGAAGCTTTCTTT. It is translated as CASSSWTGGSNTEAFF. Together with reference TRBV7-8 and TRBJ1-1, the CDR3 gives the full variable domain: GAGVSQSPRYKVAKRGQDVALRCDPISGHVSLFWYQQALGQGPEFLTYFQNEAQLDKSGLPSDRFFAERPEGSVSTLKIQRTQQEDSAVYLCASSSWTGGSNTEAFFGQGTRLTVV.

The table lists this clone with a count of one. The chain combines TRBV19 with TRBJ2-2; 8 positions match TRBD2. The germline V gene has CDR1 LNHDA and CDR2 SQIVND (reference sequence). J was trimmed by 5 bases and V by 5 bases; bases with no gene match: 7. This CDR3 region has 15 residues. The CDR3 here is CASSDAGRVTGELFF. In DNA form, the CDR3 reads TGTGCCAGTAGTGACGCCGGGAGGGTTACCGGGGAGCTGTTTTTT.

This clone appeared a single time. The chain recombines TRBV27 with TRBJ2-4; D perhaps matches TRBD1 (7 bases). Trimming took 5 bases from V and 0 from J, leaving 17 bases between them. The CDR3 is made up of 17 amino acids. CDR1 is MNHEY and CDR2 is SMNVEV in the germline V gene (reference sequence). The CDR3 is CASSVQGRELAKNIQYF. DNA of the CDR3: TGTGCCAGCAGTGTACAGGGGCGGGAACTAGCCAAAAACATTCAGTACTTC.

The V and J genes are TRBV3-1 (or the pseudogene TRBV3-2) and TRBJ2-1; D possibly corresponds to TRBD2 (5 bases). The CDR3 length is 15 residues. CDR1 is LGHDT and CDR2 is YNNKEL in the germline V gene (reference sequence). Trimming took off 0 bases at V and 7 bases at J, with 13 bases between the two ends. For the CDR3, the DNA is TGTGCCAGCAGCCAAGATACACGGACTCTAAATGAGCAGTTCTTC. It encodes CASSQDTRTLNEQFF.

As for this clone: Germline is not matched at one junction end, which may reflect a read error. This chain uses TRBV7-2 with TRBJ2-1; D may be TRBD2 (5 bases). The CDR3 has 12 amino acids. The germline V gene has CDR1 SGHTA and CDR2 FQGNSA. CDR3 DNA: TGTGCCAGCAGCTTAGTCAACCACGGGAAACTCTTC. Protein: CASSLVNHGKLF.